Listed here are 29 T cell receptor beta chains from one sample, sequenced in a study of blood T cell repertoires in COVID-19. Using immunoSEQ multiplex PCR, the repertoire was profiled, and TCRdb retains in-frame clones only, with some absent. The sample holds 470,000 or so clones, 70% to 90% seen once. The sample was PBMCs or T cells enriched from blood (not recorded which). The receptors come from a woman aged 18-30 years with acute COVID-19.

The chain has TRBV29-1 and TRBJ1-2, with TRBD1 as a possible D gene (6 bases). This CDR3 has 12 amino acids. The germline V gene encodes CDR1 SQVTM and CDR2 ANQGSEA. Trimming stripped 6 bases from V and 4 bases from J, with 12 bases between. This CDR3 is CSVALQGYGYTF. CDR3 coding DNA: TGCAGCGTCGCCCTACAGGGCTATGGCTACACCTTC.

This clone was recorded only once. CDR3 sequence (DNA): TGCGCCAGCAGCTTGGAACCACACAGGGTGCTCGCTGAAGCTTTCTTT. Amino acid sequence: CASSLEPHRVLAEAFF. The V gene is TRBV5-1, the J gene TRBJ1-1; D may be TRBD1 (6 bases). Trimming took off 0 bases at V and 6 bases at J, with 18 bases between the two ends. There are 16 residues in the CDR3. Germline CDR1 reads SGHRS; CDR2 reads YFSETQ.

The chain recombines TRBV9 with TRBJ2-3; maybe TRBD1 (5 bases). The V gene lost 0 bases and the J gene lost 0 bases, with 17 bases spanning the gap. This CDR3 spans 18 amino acids. Germline loops: CDR1 SGDLS, CDR2 YYNGEE. The CDR3 spells CASSVEGLSLASTDTQYF. The CDR3 DNA sequence: TGTGCCAGCAGCGTAGAGGGGCTTTCATTGGCTAGCACAGATACGCAGTATTTT.

This chain joins TRBV5-4 and TRBJ1-1; unclear D gene. CDR3 length: 12 residues. Germline V gives CDR1 SGHNT, CDR2 YYREEE (reference sequence). V shed 5 bases and J shed 5 bases, with 10 bases lying between them. CDR3 loop: CASRDQRTEAFF. The CDR3 DNA follows: TGTGCCAGCAGAGATCAGCGGACTGAAGCTTTCTTT. Full variable domain (missing parts from reference TRBV5-4 and TRBJ1-1): ETGVTQSPTHLIKTRGQQVTLRCSSQSGHNTVSWYQQALGQGPQFIFQYYREEENGRGNFPPRFSGLQFPNYSSELNVNALELDDSALYLCASRDQRTEAFFGQGTRLTVV.

The chain recombines TRBV28 with TRBJ2-2, with D possibly being TRBD2 (5 bases). The germline V gene encodes CDR1 MDHEN and CDR2 SYDVKM. V was clipped by 4 bases and J by 7 bases, with 10 bases between them. The CDR3 contains 13 residues. Here the CDR3 reads CASSWRAHGELFF. CDR3 nucleotide sequence: TGTGCCAGCAGTTGGCGGGCACACGGGGAGCTGTTTTTT.

J is TRBJ1-6 and V is TRBV27; TRBD1 aligns across 9 bases. Germline V gene data show CDR1 as MNHEY and CDR2 as SMNVEV (reference sequence). This CDR3 spans 14 amino acids. J lost 16 bases, V lost 5 bases, and 12 bases had no gene match. CDR3 bases: TGTGCCAGCAGTCCCCCCACCGGGGACAGGGTTCTCCACTTT. This sequence encodes CASSPPTGDRVLHF.

This chain connects TRBV7-7 to TRBJ2-5; D possibly corresponds to TRBD1 (6 bases). This CDR3 comprises 15 residues. Per germline, CDR1 SSHAT and CDR2 FNYEAQ (reference sequence). The V end lost 1 base, the J end lost 2 bases, and 11 bases lay between the germline ends. CDR3 bases: TGTGCCAGCAGCTTAGGAAGGACAGCACAAGAGACCCAGTACTTC. Residues: CASSLGRTAQETQYF.

This rearrangement joins TRBV18 to TRBJ1-3; no reliable D call. CDR3 size: 18 residues. Germline assignment: CDR1 KGHSH and CDR2 LQKENI. V lost 3 bases and J lost 3, with 21 bases in between. CDR3 in DNA: TGTGCCAGCTCACCCCCGGGCCAATTCGGGGTTGGTGGAAACACCATATATTTT. Protein: CASSPPGQFGVGGNTIYF.

The V call is TRBV28, the J call TRBJ1-5, with D possibly matching TRBD1 (6 bases). CDR1 and CDR2 (germline): MDHEN, SYDVKM. The length of the CDR3 is 15 residues. V gave up 2 bases and J gave up 3 bases, with 11 bases separating them. CDR3 nucleotide sequence: TGTGCCAGCAGTTTAGAAACAGGGATCAATCAGCCCCAGCATTTT. This codes for CASSLETGINQPQHF.

V usage is TRBV4-3 and J usage is TRBJ1-2; unclear D gene. V was cut by 3 bases and J by 7 bases, with 15 bases left in between. Germline V gene sequence: CDR1 LGHNA, CDR2 YSLEER. The length of the CDR3 is 14 residues. The CDR3 coding sequence is TGCGCCAGCAGCCATGCACAGAATGGGCCTGGCTACACCTTC. Its translation is CASSHAQNGPGYTF.

The chain combines TRBV18 with TRBJ2-7; D might be TRBD2 (6 bases). Germline assignment: CDR1 KGHSH and CDR2 LQKENI. The CDR3 is made up of 14 amino acids. V was trimmed by 4 bases and J by 3 bases, leaving 13 bases between them. The CDR3 DNA sequence: TGTGCCAGCTCACGAGAGGGAGGTGTCTACGAGCAGTACTTC. It is translated as CASSREGGVYEQYF.

This chain joins TRBV18 and TRBJ2-7; no firm D call. The V gene lost 2 bases and the J gene lost 0 bases, with 8 bases spanning the gap. CDR3 length equals 14 residues. Germline V CDR1 and CDR2: KGHSH, LQKENI. CDR3 amino acids: CASSPYPSSYEQYF. The CDR3 nucleotides are TGTGCCAGCTCACCATATCCTAGCTCCTACGAGCAGTACTTC.

The chain uses TRBV5-1 and TRBJ1-2; D ambiguous. V was clipped by 4 bases and J by 6 bases, with 10 bases between them. The germline CDR1 and CDR2 sequences are SGHRS and YFSETQ. This CDR3 contains 12 residues. CDR3 in amino acids: CASSMSFHGYTF. CDR3 sequence (DNA): TGCGCCAGCAGCATGAGTTTTCATGGCTACACCTTC.

V gene TRBV12-5 combines with J gene TRBJ1-5; TRBD1 is a possible D gene (5 bases). CDR1 is LGHNT and CDR2 is FRNRAP in the germline V gene. Trimming shortened V by 6 bases and J by 7 bases, and 16 bases separated the two germline ends. CDR3 size: 14 residues. CDR3 amino acids: CASGTGGVGQPQHF. The CDR3 DNA follows: TGTGCTAGTGGAACCGGGGGGGTCGGCCAGCCCCAGCATTTT.

The J gene is TRBJ1-2, the V gene TRBV15; 9 bases match TRBD1. This CDR3 is 16 amino acids long. In germline, CDR1 is LNHNV, CDR2 YYDKDF (reference sequence). The V segment lost 4 bases and the J segment 1 base; nucleotides outside the gene matches: 7. The CDR3 DNA reads TGTGCCACCAGCACCGCAGGGACAGGGAGTAACTATGGCTACACCTTC. Its translation is CATSTAGTGSNYGYTF.

The chain carries TRBV7-2 and TRBJ2-7; 8 nucleotides agree with TRBD1. Germline CDR1 and CDR2: SGHTA and FQGNSA. The CDR3 is 14 amino acids. Unmatched junction bases numbered 3, after V lost 3 bases and J lost 2 bases. This chain's CDR3 is CASSLGTGTYEQYF. The CDR3 region has the DNA TGTGCCAGCAGCTTGGGGACAGGTACCTACGAGCAGTACTTC.

The chain has TRBV7-2 and TRBJ1-5; the match to TRBD1 covers 7 bases. J was trimmed by 2 bases and V by 3 bases; bases with no gene match: 4. This CDR3 spans 15 amino acids. Germline V CDR1 and CDR2: SGHTA, FQGNSA. CDR3 coding DNA: TGTGCCAGCAGCTTCGACACAGGGGGCAATCAGCCCCAGCATTTT. Translating gives CASSFDTGGNQPQHF.

V usage is TRBV12-5 and J usage is TRBJ2-1, with 7 bases that match TRBD2. Trimming at V came to 5 bases and at J to 3 bases, leaving 7 bases not matched to a gene. This CDR3 comprises 15 residues. Germline assignment: CDR1 LGHNT and CDR2 FRNRAP. Written as DNA, the CDR3 is TGTGCTAGTGGTCCCGATAGCGGGTTCTACAATGAGCAGTTCTTC. Translated, it gives CASGPDSGFYNEQFF.

This clone is a singleton in its sample. The rearrangement uses TRBV6-4 and TRBJ2-3; D gene uncertain. V gave up 4 bases and J gave up 0 bases, with 5 bases separating them. Germline V gives CDR1 MRHNA, CDR2 SNTAGT. The CDR3 is 13 amino acids. The CDR3 nucleotides are TGTGCCAGCAGTGCGGGTAGCACAGATACGCAGTATTTT. Translation: CASSAGSTDTQYF.

This clone was counted between two and nine times. The genes are TRBV6-4 and TRBJ1-5; D is undetermined. Trimming shortened V by 0 bases and J by 0 bases, and 15 bases separated the two germline ends. The CDR3 spans 18 residues. CDR1 and CDR2 from the germline V gene are MRHNA and SNTAGT. The CDR3 sequence is CASSDSTRGLCSNQPQHF. CDR3 sequence (DNA): TGTGCCAGCAGTGACTCCACCCGAGGGCTGTGTAGCAATCAGCCCCAGCATTTT.

The V call is TRBV12-3 or TRBV12-4, the J call TRBJ1-1; no reliable D call. Trimming cost V 7 bases and J 1 base, with 4 bases left between them. CDR3 length: 11 residues. The CDR3 DNA follows: TGTGCCAGCACTACGAACACTGAAGCTTTCTTT. Protein sequence: CASTTNTEAFF.

This chain uses TRBV3-1 (or the pseudogene TRBV3-2) with TRBJ2-5; no clear D. CDR3 size: 16 residues. Trimming removed 0 bases from V and 4 bases from J, with 15 bases in between. Per germline, CDR1 LGHDT and CDR2 YNNKEL (reference sequence). The CDR3 DNA reads as TGTGCCAGCAGCCAAGAAGTGGCCCGTCCGGGAGAGACCCAGTACTTC. Amino acid sequence: CASSQEVARPGETQYF.

V is TRBV2 and J is TRBJ1-3, with D unclear. This CDR3 spans 15 amino acids. Germline V gene sequence: CDR1 SNHLY, CDR2 FYNNEI. With 3 bases removed from V and 0 bases from J, the gap between germline ends came to 9 bases. The CDR3 nucleotides are TGTGCCAGCAGTGACAGGCGAATCTCTGGAAACACCATATATTTT. Protein: CASSDRRISGNTIYF.

V is TRBV23-1 and J is TRBJ2-7; 8 bases map to TRBD1. TRBV23-1 is known as an ORF, though its function is uncertain. The CDR3 totals 15 residues. Losses at the gene ends were 0 bases for V and 5 bases for J; bases not matched to a gene: 6. CDR3 amino acids: CASSQSADRADEQYF. CDR3 DNA: TGCGCCAGCAGTCAATCGGCGGACAGGGCCGACGAGCAGTACTTC.

The chain has TRBV28 and TRBJ2-7; D perhaps matches TRBD1 (6 bases). This CDR3 has 13 residues. Germline-derived CDR1 and CDR2 are MDHEN and SYDVKM. V dropped 5 bases and J dropped 6 bases, with 14 bases sitting between them. The CDR3: CASSPHDRFEQYF. CDR3 nucleotides: TGTGCCAGCAGTCCGCACGACAGGTTCGAGCAGTACTTC.

V gene TRBV18 combines with J gene TRBJ1-1, with D perhaps TRBD1 (6 bases). The CDR3 length is 17 residues. Germline assignment: CDR1 KGHSH and CDR2 LQKENI. Trimming left V 3 bases short and J 5 bases short, with 22 bases between. The CDR3 reads CASSPNPRTALATEAFF. CDR3 nucleotide sequence: TGTGCCAGCTCACCCAATCCCCGGACAGCCTTGGCGACTGAAGCTTTCTTT. The entire variable domain, with the rest obtained from reference TRBV18 and TRBJ1-1, is as follows: NAGVMQNPRHLVRRRGQEARLRCSPMKGHSHVYWYRQLPEEGLKFMVYLQKENIIDESGMPKERFSAEFPKEGPSILRIQQVVRGDSAAYFCASSPNPRTALATEAFFGQGTRLTVV.

The chain carries TRBV7-2 and TRBJ2-1; TRBD1 aligns across 8 bases. Trimming at V came to 1 base and at J to 10 bases, leaving 9 bases not matched to a gene. The CDR3 has 15 residues. Germline loops: CDR1 SGHTA, CDR2 FQGNSA. The CDR3 DNA follows: TGTGCCAGCAGCTTAGTGGCGACAGGGGATACCGAGCAGTTCTTC. The encoded protein is CASSLVATGDTEQFF.

This clone was detected a few times. The chain carries TRBV5-6 and TRBJ1-2; D gene unclear. Germline loops: CDR1 SGHDT, CDR2 YYEEEE. The V gene lost 3 bases and the J gene lost 8 bases, with 14 bases spanning the gap. The CDR3 is 13 residues long. The CDR3 coding sequence is TGTGCCAGCAGCTACGGGTCGTCGGGGGGCTACACCTTC. Translated, it gives CASSYGSSGGYTF.

The J gene is TRBJ2-2, the V gene TRBV6-2 or TRBV6-3; no firm D call. Deletions cut 0 bases from V and 0 bases from J, with 8 bases between. Germline V gene lookup returns CDR1 MNHEY and CDR2 SVGEGT. This CDR3 is built from 16 residues. The CDR3, as DNA: TGTGCCAGCAGTTACTCCCTGTTCGCGAACACCGGGGAGCTGTTTTTT. This codes for CASSYSLFANTGELFF.